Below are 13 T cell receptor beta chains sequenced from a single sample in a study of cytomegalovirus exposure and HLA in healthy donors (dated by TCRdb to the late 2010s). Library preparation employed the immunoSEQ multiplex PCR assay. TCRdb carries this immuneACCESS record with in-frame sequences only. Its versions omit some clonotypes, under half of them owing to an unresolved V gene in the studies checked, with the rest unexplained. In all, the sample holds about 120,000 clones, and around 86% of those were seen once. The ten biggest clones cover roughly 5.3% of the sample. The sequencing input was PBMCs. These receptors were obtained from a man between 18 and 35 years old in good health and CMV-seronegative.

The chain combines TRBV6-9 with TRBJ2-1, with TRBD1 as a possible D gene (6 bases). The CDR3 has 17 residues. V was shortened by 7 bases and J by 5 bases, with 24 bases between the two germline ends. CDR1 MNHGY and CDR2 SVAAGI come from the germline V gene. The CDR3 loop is CASNLFSRQVPHNEQFF. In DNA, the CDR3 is TGTGCCAGCAACCTATTCTCTAGACAGGTACCCCACAATGAGCAGTTCTTC.

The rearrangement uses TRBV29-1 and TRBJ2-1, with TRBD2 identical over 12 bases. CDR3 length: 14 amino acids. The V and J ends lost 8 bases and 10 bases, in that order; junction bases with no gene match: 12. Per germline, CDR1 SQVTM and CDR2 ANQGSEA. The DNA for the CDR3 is TGCAGCCCACGACTAGCGGGAGATGCGTGGGAGCAGTTCTTC. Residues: CSPRLAGDAWEQFF.

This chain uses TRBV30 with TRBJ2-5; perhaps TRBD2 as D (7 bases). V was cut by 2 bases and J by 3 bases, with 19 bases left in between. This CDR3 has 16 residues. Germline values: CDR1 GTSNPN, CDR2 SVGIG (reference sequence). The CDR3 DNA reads TGTGCCTGGAGTCACACAGGGAGGGATGGGAAAGAGACCCAGTACTTC. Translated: CAWSHTGRDGKETQYF.

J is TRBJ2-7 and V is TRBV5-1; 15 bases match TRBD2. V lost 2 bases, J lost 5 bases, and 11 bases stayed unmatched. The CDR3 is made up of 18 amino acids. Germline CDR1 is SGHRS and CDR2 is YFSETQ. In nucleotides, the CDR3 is TGCGCCAGCAGCTTCGGACTAGCGGGAGGGCCTAGGTTCCACGAGCAGTACTTC. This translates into CASSFGLAGGPRFHEQYF.

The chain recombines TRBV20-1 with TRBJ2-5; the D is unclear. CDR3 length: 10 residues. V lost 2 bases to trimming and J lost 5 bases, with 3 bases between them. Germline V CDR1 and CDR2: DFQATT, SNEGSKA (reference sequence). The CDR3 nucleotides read TGCAGTGCTAGACGGGAGACCCAGTACTTC. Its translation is CSARRETQYF.

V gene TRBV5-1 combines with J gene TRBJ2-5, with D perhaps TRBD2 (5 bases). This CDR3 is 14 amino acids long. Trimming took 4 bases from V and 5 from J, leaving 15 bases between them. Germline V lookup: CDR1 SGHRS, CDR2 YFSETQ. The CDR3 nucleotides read TGCGCCAGCAGCCCCCTTACTAGGATGGAGACCCAGTACTTC. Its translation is CASSPLTRMETQYF.

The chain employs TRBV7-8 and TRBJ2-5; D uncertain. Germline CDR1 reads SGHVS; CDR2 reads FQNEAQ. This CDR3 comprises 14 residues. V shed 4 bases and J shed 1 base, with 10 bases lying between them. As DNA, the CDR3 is TGTGCCAGCAGCTACCGACGGAGCCAAGAGACCCAGTACTTC. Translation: CASSYRRSQETQYF.

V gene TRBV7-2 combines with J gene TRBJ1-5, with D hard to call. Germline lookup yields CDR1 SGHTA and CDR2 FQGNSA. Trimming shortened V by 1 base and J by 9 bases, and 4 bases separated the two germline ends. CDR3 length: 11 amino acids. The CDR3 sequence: CASSLDGPQHF. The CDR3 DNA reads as TGTGCCAGCAGCTTAGACGGGCCCCAGCATTTT.

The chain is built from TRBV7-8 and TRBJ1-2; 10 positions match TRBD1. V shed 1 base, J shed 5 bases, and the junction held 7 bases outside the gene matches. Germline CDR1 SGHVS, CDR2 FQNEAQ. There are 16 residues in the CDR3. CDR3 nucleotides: TGTGCCAGCAGCTTAGGACTGGACAGGGGGACTTATGGCTACACCTTC. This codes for CASSLGLDRGTYGYTF.

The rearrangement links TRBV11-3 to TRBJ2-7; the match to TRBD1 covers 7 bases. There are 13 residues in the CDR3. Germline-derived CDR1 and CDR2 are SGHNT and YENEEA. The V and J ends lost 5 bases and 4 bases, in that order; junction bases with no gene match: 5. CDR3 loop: CASSRDREYEQYF. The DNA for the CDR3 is TGTGCCAGCAGCCGGGACAGAGAATACGAGCAGTACTTC.

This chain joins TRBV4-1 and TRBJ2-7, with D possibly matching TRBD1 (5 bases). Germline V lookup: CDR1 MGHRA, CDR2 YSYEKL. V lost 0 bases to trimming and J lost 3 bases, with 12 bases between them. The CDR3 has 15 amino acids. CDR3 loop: CASSQDDRTIYEQYF. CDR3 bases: TGCGCCAGCAGCCAAGACGACCGGACAATCTACGAGCAGTACTTC.

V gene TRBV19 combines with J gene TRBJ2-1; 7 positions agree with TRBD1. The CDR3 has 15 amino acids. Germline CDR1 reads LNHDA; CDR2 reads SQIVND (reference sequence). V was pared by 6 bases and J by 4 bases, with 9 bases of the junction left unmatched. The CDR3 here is CASRDPGQRYNEQFF. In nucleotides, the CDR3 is TGTGCCAGTAGAGATCCGGGACAGAGATACAATGAGCAGTTCTTC.

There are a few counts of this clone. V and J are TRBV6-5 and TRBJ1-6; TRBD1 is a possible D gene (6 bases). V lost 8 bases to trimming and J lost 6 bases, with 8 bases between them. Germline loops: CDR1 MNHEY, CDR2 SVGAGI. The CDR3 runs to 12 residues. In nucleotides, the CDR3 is TGTGCCAGCTGGACAGTTAATTCACCCCTCCACTTT. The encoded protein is CASWTVNSPLHF.